This is a list of T cell receptor beta chains from one sample in a study of glioma-infiltrating T cells after dendritic cell vaccination. Repertoires were generated with immunoSEQ multiplex PCR, while TCRdb's copy carries only in-frame clones and drops some. The table includes almost 90,000 clones, around 83% detected once. The material sequenced was blood, taken after dendritic cell vaccination. These receptors came from a human donor with glioblastoma. Each CDR3 is given with its conserved first and last residue. A D gene is named only where the DNA matches it firmly.

>TRBJ2-7|TRBV2|-
CASSENRAREQYF
>TRBJ2-5|TRBV5-1|-
CASSSGTGDLREQYF
>TRBJ1-2|TRBV5-6|-
CASSVNRVDGYTF
>TRBJ2-2|TRBV30|TRBD2
CACPWRGGGTGELFF
>TRBJ1-6|TRBV12-5|-
CASGLVGTGNITPLHF
>TRBJ1-1|TRBV5-1|TRBD1
CASSLTGGVGEAFF
>TRBJ2-7|TRBV7-3|-
CASSSPGIRHEQYF
>TRBJ1-3|TRBV7-8|-
CASSPFQGSGNTIYF
>TRBJ2-1|TRBV7-9|TRBD2
CASSARTSGAYNEQFF
>TRBJ1-2|TRBV25-1|TRBD1
CASSEFRTGGYGYTF
>TRBJ1-2|TRBV2|-
CASSEGGGINYGYTF
>TRBJ2-3|TRBV7-9|TRBD2
CASSLKGAGGSTDTQYF
>TRBJ1-2|TRBV5-6|TRBD1
CASSLADRSGGYTF
>TRBJ1-6|TRBV2|-
CTSTAGGTANSPLHF
>TRBJ2-7|TRBV30|-
CAWMKTEVPNYGQYF
>TRBJ1-1|TRBV5-1|-
CASSLAGRTGGAFF
>TRBJ2-1|TRBV1|-
CTSSQAPCGGVYNEQFF
>TRBJ1-2|TRBV5-1|-
CASSLEGESYTF
>TRBJ2-7|TRBV2|-
CASSDRAHGLRGYEQYF
>TRBJ2-3|TRBV25-1|TRBD2
CASSDMTSDGDTQYF
>TRBJ1-2|TRBV7-3|-
CASSLNRGAENGYTF
>TRBJ1-4|TRBV4-1|-
CASSQDSGIREKLFF
>TRBJ2-7|TRBV5-1|TRBD2
CASSQGGFESYEQYF
>TRBJ2-7|TRBV5-1|-
CASSLGGGSSYEQYF
>TRBJ1-1|TRBV20-1|-
CSVDDLVEAFF
>TRBJ2-2|TRBV7-3|TRBD2
CASSLLAGDGGELFF
>TRBJ1-4|TRBV4-3|-
CASSQDRRAGEKLFF
>TRBJ2-1|TRBV5-6|-
CASSLGPTGTYNEQFF
>TRBJ1-4|TRBV9|TRBD1
CASSRGQGLGEEKLFF
>TRBJ2-1|TRBV19|TRBD1
CASRHRGQSEQFF
>TRBJ2-7|TRBV6-5|-
CASRTGTRLYEQYF
>TRBJ1-1|TRBV5-6|-
CASSLTGGTTEAFF
>TRBJ2-3|TRBV7-9|-
CASSLAGRTDTQYF
>TRBJ1-6|TRBV11-2|-
CASSLDGRDSPLHF
>TRBJ1-1|TRBV18|TRBD1
CASSPSLQGVDTEAFF
>TRBJ1-5|TRBV6-6|-
CASSHGQPQHF
>TRBJ1-2|TRBV7-3|TRBD1
CASSLQGADYGYTF
>TRBJ2-5|TRBV5-1|TRBD2
CASSLGSSGGARETQYF
>TRBJ2-1|TRBV4-3|-
CASSFNRGGGEQFF
>TRBJ1-1|TRBV6-1|-
CASSDRGWNTEAFF
>TRBJ1-2|TRBV5-5|-
CASNRDNRANYGYTF